This T cell receptor (beta chain) derives from a study of a mutant IDH1 vaccine in newly diagnosed glioma. The CDR3 totals 14 residues. Trimming shortened V by 5 bases and J by 1 base, and 10 bases separated the two germline ends. Germline values: CDR1 SGHRS, CDR2 YFSETQ. Of note for this clone: Its cognate antigen is unknown.

Time point in this sample: week 47, end of study. The content of each vaccine dose was 300 ug of mutant IDH1 20-mer peptide, and topical imiquimod accompanied it. TCRdb's table, derived via immunoSEQ multiplex PCR, lists solely in-frame clones and lacks some. This sample has 30,000 to 40,000 clones; approximately 92% occur once, and the top ten carry 5% to 6.5%. The rearrangement joins TRBV5-1 to TRBJ2-1; D ambiguous. The clonotype was recovered from a woman aged 40 to 50 with glioma. The specimen comprised PBMCs, sampled from a glioma patient whose treatment included an IDH1 peptide vaccine. The CDR3 protein is CASRIAESYNEQFF. DNA for the CDR3: TGCGCCAGCAGAATCGCTGAGTCCTACAATGAGCAGTTCTTC.